The 31 T cell receptor beta chains below all came from one sample that was sequenced in a study of blood T cell repertoires in COVID-19. TCRdb's copy holds only in-frame clones and misses some; the assay was immunoSEQ multiplex PCR. This table has some 200,000 clones, 80% to 90% appearing once. What was sequenced was peripheral blood. The receptors here all came from a woman between 35 and 50 years old with COVID-19, enrolled during active disease.

V is TRBV7-6 and J is TRBJ2-3; D may be TRBD1 (6 bases). Trimming cost V 0 bases and J 4 bases, with 8 bases left between them. Per germline, CDR1 SGHVS and CDR2 FNYEAQ. The CDR3 spans 14 residues. The CDR3 sequence is CASSLAGGADTQYF. CDR3 nucleotide sequence: TGTGCCAGCAGCTTAGCTGGGGGCGCAGATACGCAGTATTTT.

Worth noting for this clone: This sample includes further DNA sequences coding for the same CDR3. The genes are TRBV25-1 and TRBJ1-5; D not resolved. The CDR3 length is 13 residues. V was trimmed by 2 bases and J by 4 bases, leaving 6 bases between them. In germline, CDR1 is MGHDK, CDR2 SYGVNS. CDR3 amino acids: CASSEAGNQPQHF. The CDR3 nucleotides are TGTGCCAGCAGTGAAGCGGGTAATCAGCCCCAGCATTTT.

A single count supports this clone. V is TRBV6-6 and J is TRBJ1-2; perhaps TRBD1 as D (5 bases). Germline V lookup: CDR1 MNHNY, CDR2 SVGAGI (reference sequence). The length of the CDR3 is 16 residues. V was trimmed by 11 bases and J by 5 bases, leaving 27 bases between them. The DNA for the CDR3 is TGTGCCGGCACCTTACTAGCTCAGACAGCACGATATGGCTACACCTTC. This encodes CAGTLLAQTARYGYTF.

The rearrangement links TRBV10-1 to TRBJ2-7, with 9 nucleotides matching TRBD1. Unmatched junction bases numbered 3, after V lost 6 bases and J lost 3 bases. Germline V CDR1 and CDR2: WNHNN, SYGVQD (reference sequence). The CDR3 spans 13 residues. The CDR3 sequence is CASRQDRGYEQYF. The CDR3 coding sequence is TGCGCCAGCAGGCAGGACAGGGGCTACGAGCAGTACTTC.

The V call is TRBV7-8, the J call TRBJ2-1; D may be TRBD2 (6 bases). The germline gives CDR1 SGHVS, CDR2 FQNEAQ. The CDR3 spans 16 residues. Trimming took off 2 bases at V and 7 bases at J, with 18 bases between the two ends. The CDR3 bases are TGTGCCAGCAGCTTAACCCCCGGTGCAGGGAGGAATGAGCAGTTCTTC. Its protein product is CASSLTPGAGRNEQFF.

The chain combines TRBV30 with TRBJ2-1, with 8 bases aligning to TRBD1. V shed 0 bases, J shed 9 bases, and the junction held 19 bases outside the gene matches. CDR3 size: 18 residues. The germline V gene encodes CDR1 GTSNPN and CDR2 SVGIG (reference sequence). The CDR3 protein is CAWSVPPLTQGARGEQFF. CDR3 in DNA: TGTGCCTGGAGTGTCCCCCCCCTGACGCAGGGGGCGCGTGGTGAGCAGTTCTTC.

V is TRBV6-5 and J is TRBJ1-1, with TRBD1 identical over 7 bases. Germline V gene lookup returns CDR1 MNHEY and CDR2 SVGAGI. The V gene end was trimmed by 6 bases and the J gene end by 4 bases; junction bases not matched to a gene: 11. The CDR3 extends over 15 amino acids. This chain's CDR3 is CASSAYLSGGTEAFF. The DNA for the CDR3 is TGTGCCAGCAGCGCATACCTCTCAGGGGGCACTGAAGCTTTCTTT.

This rearrangement joins TRBV9 to TRBJ2-3; 7 nucleotides line up with TRBD2. Looked up from germline, CDR1 is SGDLS and CDR2 is YYNGEE. The CDR3 runs to 16 residues. With 3 bases clipped from V and 0 bases from J, the junction kept 7 bases outside the gene matches. The CDR3 loop reads CASSGRTRSSTDTQYF. The CDR3 DNA reads as TGTGCCAGCAGCGGAAGGACTAGATCTAGCACAGATACGCAGTATTTT.

The rearrangement links TRBV19 to TRBJ2-4, with D perhaps TRBD2 (6 bases). The CDR3 extends over 14 amino acids. CDR1 is LNHDA, CDR2 SQIVND, per germline (reference sequence). V was trimmed by 3 bases and J by 5 bases, leaving 11 bases between them. The CDR3 loop reads CASSIGGIENIQYF. The CDR3 DNA reads as TGTGCCAGTAGTATTGGGGGGATCGAAAACATTCAGTACTTC.

This chain connects TRBV3-1 (or the pseudogene TRBV3-2) to TRBJ2-5; D might be TRBD1 (5 bases). This CDR3 region has 17 residues. V dropped 1 base and J dropped 0 bases, with 15 bases sitting between them. The germline V gene encodes CDR1 LGHDT and CDR2 YNNKEL (reference sequence). The DNA for the CDR3 is TGTGCCAGCAGCCAAGGGTTGCACAGGACGAACCAAGAGACCCAGTACTTC. Translating gives CASSQGLHRTNQETQYF.

The chain links TRBV3-1 (or the pseudogene TRBV3-2) to TRBJ2-1; perhaps TRBD2 as D (6 bases). The germline gives CDR1 LGHDT, CDR2 YNNKEL (reference sequence). The CDR3 is made up of 15 amino acids. V gave up 1 base and J gave up 4 bases, with 11 bases separating them. CDR3 loop: CASSQVKRAYNEQFF. In DNA, the CDR3 is TGTGCCAGCAGCCAAGTAAAGCGGGCTTACAATGAGCAGTTCTTC.

The rearrangement uses TRBV18 and TRBJ1-6; 7 bases are shared with TRBD1. CDR1 is KGHSH, CDR2 LQKENI, per germline. Trimming took 3 bases from V and 9 from J; bases not matched to a gene: 2. This CDR3 contains 13 residues. CDR3 DNA sequence: TGTGCCAGCTCACCTGGGACAGCTTCACCCCTCCACTTT. Amino acid sequence: CASSPGTASPLHF.

V is TRBV11-3 and J is TRBJ2-3, with 7 bases that match TRBD1. Looked up from germline, CDR1 is SGHNT and CDR2 is YENEEA. This CDR3 has 14 amino acids. V lost 5 bases, J lost 2 bases, and 4 bases stayed unmatched. The CDR3 DNA sequence: TGTGCCAGCAGCGACGACAGGGACACAGATACGCAGTATTTT. Amino acids: CASSDDRDTDTQYF.

This rearrangement joins TRBV18 to TRBJ2-3; D is uncertain. Trimming stripped 5 bases from V and 3 bases from J, with 6 bases between. CDR3 length equals 12 residues. Germline V lookup: CDR1 KGHSH, CDR2 LQKENI. In DNA, the CDR3 is TGTGCCAGCTCATTCGGGACAGATACGCAGTATTTT. Residues: CASSFGTDTQYF. Variable domain in full (rest from reference TRBV18 and TRBJ2-3): NAGVMQNPRHLVRRRGQEARLRCSPMKGHSHVYWYRQLPEEGLKFMVYLQKENIIDESGMPKERFSAEFPKEGPSILRIQQVVRGDSAAYFCASSFGTDTQYFGPGTRLTVL.

The chain links TRBV3-1 (or the pseudogene TRBV3-2) to TRBJ2-3; TRBD2 matches 9 bases. This CDR3 contains 18 residues. The V gene's germline CDR1 is LGHDT and CDR2 YNNKEL (reference sequence). Germline trimming cut 1 base from V and 3 bases from J; bases unmatched to any gene: 11. DNA for the CDR3: TGTGCCAGCAGCCAAGCTGCAGTGGGGCTAGCGGGAACAGATACGCAGTATTTT. Amino acids: CASSQAAVGLAGTDTQYF.

This sequence joins TRBV27 and TRBJ2-1; the match to TRBD2 covers 11 bases. V gave up 5 bases and J gave up 7 bases; unmatched junction bases: 7. Germline-derived CDR1 and CDR2 are MNHEY and SMNVEV (reference sequence). The CDR3 length is 15 residues. The CDR3 DNA sequence: TGTGCCAGCAGTATCCGACTAGCGGGGAGGAATGAGCAGTTCTTC. It encodes CASSIRLAGRNEQFF.

This clone came up a few times. The V and J genes are TRBV13 and TRBJ2-7; D is unclear. The CDR3 length is 13 residues. Germline V CDR1 and CDR2: PRHDT, FYEKMQ (reference sequence). Trimming took 2 bases from V and 3 from J, leaving 8 bases between them. The CDR3 protein is CASSLNYYYEQYF. The DNA of the CDR3 is TGTGCCAGCAGCTTAAACTATTACTACGAGCAGTACTTC. The full variable domain, with the rest looked up from reference TRBV13 and TRBJ2-7, is AAGVIQSPRHLIKEKRETATLKCYPIPRHDTVYWYQQGPGQDPQFLISFYEKMQSDKGSIPDRFSAQQFSDYHSELNMSSLELGDSALYFCASSLNYYYEQYFGPGTRLTVT.

The rearrangement joins TRBV11-1 to TRBJ2-1; TRBD1 matches at 7 bases. The trim removed 5 bases at V and 4 bases at J, leaving 8 bases unmatched. Germline CDR1 reads SGHAT; CDR2 reads FQDESV (reference sequence). This CDR3 is 15 amino acids long. The CDR3 loop is CASSAGTVNYNEQFF. For the CDR3, the DNA is TGTGCCAGCAGCGCCGGGACAGTAAATTACAATGAGCAGTTCTTC.

This clone has only a few counts. The CDR3 protein is CASSLGLTAAHEKLFF. The CDR3 nucleotides read TGTGCCAGCAGCTTAGGATTGACGGCGGCGCATGAAAAACTGTTTTTT. The chain has TRBV7-9 and TRBJ1-4; D gene unclear. The CDR3 is 16 residues long. Trimming pared 1 base from V and 6 bases from J, leaving 15 bases between. From germline, CDR1 is SEHNR and CDR2 FQNEAQ (reference sequence).

Comments on this clone: A junction boundary mismatches the germline segment, possibly from a read error. The chain employs TRBV18 and TRBJ2-2, with D tentatively TRBD1 (5 bases). CDR1 is KGHSH, CDR2 LQKENI, per germline. This CDR3 spans 15 amino acids. The CDR3: CTSSPRSREDGELFF. CDR3 DNA sequence: TGTACCAGCTCACCTAGATCCAGGGAAGACGGGGAGCTGTTTTTT.

The chain's CDR3 is CATRDTNTEAFF. The CDR3 DNA is TGTGCCACCAGGGACACCAACACTGAAGCTTTCTTT. The genes are TRBV6-5 and TRBJ1-1, with a tentative D call TRBD1 (6 bases). Germline lookup yields CDR1 MNHEY and CDR2 SVGAGI. Trimming left V 10 bases short and J 2 bases short, with 11 bases between. The CDR3 has 12 amino acids.

The J gene is TRBJ2-7, the V gene TRBV3-1 (or the pseudogene TRBV3-2); D remains unclear. Germline CDR1 is LGHDT and CDR2 is YNNKEL (reference sequence). V was pared by 1 base and J by 3 bases, with 4 bases between. The CDR3 is made up of 12 amino acids. CDR3 in DNA: TGTGCCAGCAGCCAAGTTCTCTACGAGCAGTACTTC. It translates to CASSQVLYEQYF.

This clone occurred once. V gene TRBV3-1 (or the pseudogene TRBV3-2) combines with J gene TRBJ1-1, with unresolved D. The length of the CDR3 is 14 residues. From germline, CDR1 is LGHDT and CDR2 YNNKEL (reference sequence). V shed 4 bases and J shed 1 base, with 10 bases lying between them. The CDR3 DNA reads TGTGCCAGCAGCCCCCGATCCGGGAACACTGAAGCTTTCTTT. This sequence encodes CASSPRSGNTEAFF.

This clone was counted a few times. The chain couples TRBV3-1 (or the pseudogene TRBV3-2) to TRBJ2-7; possibly TRBD2 for D (5 bases). This CDR3 spans 15 amino acids. Germline loops: CDR1 LGHDT, CDR2 YNNKEL (reference sequence). V dropped 4 bases and J dropped 0 bases, with 13 bases sitting between them. The CDR3 region has the DNA TGTGCCAGCAGCCCCGCTGTAGGGAGCTCCTACGAGCAGTACTTC. Translated: CASSPAVGSSYEQYF.

This clone was counted a few times. This chain connects TRBV9 to TRBJ1-2; 9 bases are a match to TRBD1. This CDR3 has 15 residues. The J segment lost 7 bases and the V segment lost 4 bases, leaving 11 bases of the junction unmatched. Germline values: CDR1 SGDLS, CDR2 YYNGEE. Written as DNA, the CDR3 is TGTGCCAGCAGCCCCGACCCGGACAGGGGCTCTGGCTACACCTTC. Residues: CASSPDPDRGSGYTF.

The chain uses TRBV30 and TRBJ1-5, with D tentatively TRBD1 (5 bases). This CDR3 contains 12 residues. The germline gives CDR1 GTSNPN, CDR2 SVGIG (reference sequence). V shed 2 bases and J shed 10 bases, with 12 bases lying between them. CDR3 amino acids: CAWSSAGGPQHF. CDR3 DNA: TGTGCCTGGAGTTCGGCGGGGGGACCCCAGCATTTT.

This clone has only a few counts. The CDR3 DNA reads TGCGCCAGTCGAACCATTTCGACAGGTGATGGGCCCCAGCATTTT. The encoded protein is CASRTISTGDGPQHF. The rearrangement uses TRBV4-1 and TRBJ1-5; D is perhaps TRBD1 (6 bases). The CDR3 sequence is 15 residues long. The germline V and J ends were trimmed by 9 bases and 9 bases, with 24 bases remaining between them. Germline V gene data show CDR1 as MGHRA and CDR2 as YSYEKL.

The table lists this clone with a few counts. V and J are TRBV19 and TRBJ1-2; the D gene is possibly TRBD1 (6 bases). CDR1 and CDR2 (germline): LNHDA, SQIVND (reference sequence). Trimming took 8 bases from V and 2 from J, leaving 6 bases between them. This CDR3 has 11 residues. CDR3 DNA: TGTGCCAGTGGACAGAACTATGGCTACACCTTC. Translation: CASGQNYGYTF.

V and J are TRBV30 and TRBJ1-6; unclear D gene. CDR3 length: 14 amino acids. The V gene's germline CDR1 is GTSNPN and CDR2 SVGIG (reference sequence). With 2 bases removed from V and 7 bases from J, the gap between germline ends came to 12 bases. For the CDR3, the DNA is TGTGCCTGGAGTTGGCGGTCGACCAATTCACCCCTCCACTTT. It encodes CAWSWRSTNSPLHF.

Here the CDR3 reads CASSLISQGNGYTF. The CDR3 nucleotides read TGTGCCAGCAGCTTAATATCCCAGGGCAATGGCTACACCTTC. This chain uses TRBV11-2 with TRBJ1-2; tentative D call: TRBD1 (5 bases). Looked up from germline, CDR1 is SGHAT and CDR2 is FQNNGV. V was pared by 2 bases and J by 6 bases, with 13 bases between. The CDR3 consists of 14 residues.

The J gene is TRBJ1-1, the V gene TRBV29-1; D possibly corresponds to TRBD1 (5 bases). The V end was cut by 2 bases, the J end by 6 bases, with 10 bases between. Germline V gene lookup returns CDR1 SQVTM and CDR2 ANQGSEA. This CDR3 is 12 amino acids long. The CDR3 DNA reads TGCAGCGTTGAAAGGGGTCGCGCTGAAGCTTTCTTT. This codes for CSVERGRAEAFF.